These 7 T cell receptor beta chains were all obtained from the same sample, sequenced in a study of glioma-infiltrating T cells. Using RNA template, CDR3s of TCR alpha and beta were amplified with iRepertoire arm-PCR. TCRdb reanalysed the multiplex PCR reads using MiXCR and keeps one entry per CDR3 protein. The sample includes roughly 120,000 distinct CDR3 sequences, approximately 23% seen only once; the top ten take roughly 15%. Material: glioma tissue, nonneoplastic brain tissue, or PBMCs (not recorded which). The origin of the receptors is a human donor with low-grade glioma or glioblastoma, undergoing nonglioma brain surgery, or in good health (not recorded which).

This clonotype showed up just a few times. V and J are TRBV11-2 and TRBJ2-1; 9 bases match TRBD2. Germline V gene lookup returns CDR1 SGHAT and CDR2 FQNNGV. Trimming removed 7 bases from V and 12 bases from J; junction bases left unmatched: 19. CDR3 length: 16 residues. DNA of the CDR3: TGTGCCAGCACCGCCGGGGTCCGGGGACTAGCTAAGGTGCAGTTCTTC. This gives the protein CASTAGVRGLAKVQFF.

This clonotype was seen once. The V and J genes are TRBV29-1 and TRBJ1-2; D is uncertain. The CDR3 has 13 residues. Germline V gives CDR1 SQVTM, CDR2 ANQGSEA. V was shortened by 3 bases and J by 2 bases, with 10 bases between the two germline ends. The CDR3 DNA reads TGCAGCGTTGATGAGGGCGGAAACTATGGCTACACCTTC. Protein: CSVDEGGNYGYTF.

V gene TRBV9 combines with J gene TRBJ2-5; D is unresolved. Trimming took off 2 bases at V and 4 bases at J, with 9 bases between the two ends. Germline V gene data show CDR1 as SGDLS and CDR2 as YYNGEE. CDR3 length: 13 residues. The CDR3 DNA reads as TGTGCCAGCAGCGTTTCGGTAGGAGAGACCCAGTACTTC. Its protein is CASSVSVGETQYF.

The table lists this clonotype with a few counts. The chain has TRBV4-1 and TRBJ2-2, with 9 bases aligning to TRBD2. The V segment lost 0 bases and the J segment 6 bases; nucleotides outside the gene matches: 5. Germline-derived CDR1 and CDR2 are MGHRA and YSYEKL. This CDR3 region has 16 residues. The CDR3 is CASSQDRGRVSGELFF. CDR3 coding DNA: TGCGCCAGCAGCCAAGATCGCGGGAGGGTATCCGGGGAGCTGTTTTTT.

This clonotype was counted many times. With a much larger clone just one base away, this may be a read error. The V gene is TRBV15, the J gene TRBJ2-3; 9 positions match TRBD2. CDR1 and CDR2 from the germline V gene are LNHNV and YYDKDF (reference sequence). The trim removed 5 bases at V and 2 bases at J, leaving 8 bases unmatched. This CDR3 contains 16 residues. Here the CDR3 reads CATSPSGERPTDTQYF. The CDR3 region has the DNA TGTGCCACCAGCCCTAGCGGGGAGCGCCCCACAGATACGCAGTATTTT.

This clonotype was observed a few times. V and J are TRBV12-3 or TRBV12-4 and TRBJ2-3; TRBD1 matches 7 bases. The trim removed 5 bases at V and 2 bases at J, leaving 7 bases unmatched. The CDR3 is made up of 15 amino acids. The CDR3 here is CASSLRQGYTDTQYF. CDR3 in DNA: TGTGCCAGCAGTCTTCGACAGGGATACACAGATACGCAGTATTTT.

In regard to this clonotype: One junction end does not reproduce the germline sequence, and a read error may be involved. CDR3 loop: CAGSLPSPETQYF. CDR3 DNA: TGTGCCGGCAGCCTCCCCAGCCCAGAGACCCAGTACTTC. The genes are TRBV7-2 and TRBJ2-5, with no clear D. Germline CDR1 SGHTA, CDR2 FQGNSA. This CDR3 comprises 13 residues.